This T cell receptor beta chain emerged from a study of shared clonotypes between healthy human individuals. Whole-study results and caveats: It was observed that roughly 4.8% of naive CD4 clonotypes were shared across a handful of donors.

The assay was run at deep level. Sequencing was performed with immunoSEQ multiplex PCR; in TCRdb, only in-frame clones are kept and a portion is missing. The sample lists around 980,000 clones, 75% to 85% occurring once. Donors, healthy HIV-negative adults, lacked recent acute infections or vaccinations. This clone was observed a handful of times. Its antigen is unknown. V was pared by 5 bases and J by 5 bases, with 5 bases of the junction left unmatched. This CDR3 spans 14 amino acids. Germline CDR1 SGHTA, CDR2 FQGNSA. This clonotype originated in a man between 18 and 35 years old in good health. Some clones in this sample may be carry-over from other donors' samples. The V call is TRBV7-2, the J call TRBJ2-7; 11 bases are a match to TRBD2. The specimen was memory CD4+ T cells from PBMCs. Subset reported: CD45RA-negative fraction. CDR3 protein: CASSMGLAAHEQYF. The DNA of the CDR3 is TGTGCCAGCAGCATGGGACTAGCGGCACACGAGCAGTACTTC.